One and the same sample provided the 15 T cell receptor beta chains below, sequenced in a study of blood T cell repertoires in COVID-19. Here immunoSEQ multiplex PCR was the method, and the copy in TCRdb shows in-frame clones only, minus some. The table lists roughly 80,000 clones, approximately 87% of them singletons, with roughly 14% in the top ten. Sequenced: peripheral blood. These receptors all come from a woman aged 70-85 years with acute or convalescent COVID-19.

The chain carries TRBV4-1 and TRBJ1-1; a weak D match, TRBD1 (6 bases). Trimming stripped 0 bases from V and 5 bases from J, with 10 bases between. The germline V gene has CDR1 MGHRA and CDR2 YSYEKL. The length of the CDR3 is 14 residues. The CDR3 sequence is CASSQDAGVTEAFF. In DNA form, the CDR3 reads TGCGCCAGCAGCCAAGATGCAGGGGTTACTGAAGCTTTCTTT.

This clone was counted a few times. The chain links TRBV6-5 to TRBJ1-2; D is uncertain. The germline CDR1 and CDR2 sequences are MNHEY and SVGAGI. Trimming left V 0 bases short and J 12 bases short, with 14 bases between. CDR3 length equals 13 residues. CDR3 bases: TGTGCCAGCAGTTACTCGAATCGGGAAATAAACACCTTC. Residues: CASSYSNREINTF.

This CDR3 reads CASKRDRGPYNEQFF. The CDR3, as DNA: TGTGCCAGCAAACGGGACAGGGGGCCTTACAATGAGCAGTTCTTC. This chain uses TRBV27 with TRBJ2-1; 12 bases are a match to TRBD1. CDR1 is MNHEY and CDR2 is SMNVEV in the germline V gene (reference sequence). The CDR3 has 15 residues. Trimming at V came to 7 bases and at J to 4 bases, leaving 5 bases not matched to a gene.

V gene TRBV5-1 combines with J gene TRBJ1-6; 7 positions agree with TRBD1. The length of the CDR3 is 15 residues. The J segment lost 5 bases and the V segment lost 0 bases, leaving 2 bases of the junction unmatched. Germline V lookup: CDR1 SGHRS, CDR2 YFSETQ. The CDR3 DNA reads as TGCGCCAGCAGCTTGGACAGGGGTCATAATTCACCCCTCCACTTT. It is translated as CASSLDRGHNSPLHF.

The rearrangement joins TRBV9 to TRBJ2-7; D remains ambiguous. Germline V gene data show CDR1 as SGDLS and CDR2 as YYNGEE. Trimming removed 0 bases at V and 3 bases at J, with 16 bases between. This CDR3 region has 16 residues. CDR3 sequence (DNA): TGTGCCAGCAGCGTAGCTTATCGGAGACCGTACTACGAGCAGTACGTC. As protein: CASSVAYRRPYYEQYV.

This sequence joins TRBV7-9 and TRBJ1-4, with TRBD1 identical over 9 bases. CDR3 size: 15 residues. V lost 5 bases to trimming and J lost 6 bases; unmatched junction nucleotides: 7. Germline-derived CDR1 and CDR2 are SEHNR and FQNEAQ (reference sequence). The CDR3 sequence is CASSTGTGIYEKLFF. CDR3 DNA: TGTGCCAGCAGCACCGGGACAGGGATATATGAAAAACTGTTTTTT.

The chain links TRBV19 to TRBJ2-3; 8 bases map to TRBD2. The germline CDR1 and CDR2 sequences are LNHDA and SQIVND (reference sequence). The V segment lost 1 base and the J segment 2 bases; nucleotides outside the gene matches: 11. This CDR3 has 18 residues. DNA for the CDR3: TGTGCCAGTAGTATAGCAGGAGCGGGAGATCGGGTCACAGATACGCAGTATTTT. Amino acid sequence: CASSIAGAGDRVTDTQYF.

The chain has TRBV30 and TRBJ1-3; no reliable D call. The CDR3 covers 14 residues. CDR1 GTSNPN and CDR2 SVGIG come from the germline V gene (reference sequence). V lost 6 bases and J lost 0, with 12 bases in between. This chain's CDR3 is CACRTGSSGNTIYF. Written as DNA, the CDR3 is TGTGCCTGCCGGACGGGGAGCTCTGGAAACACCATATATTTT.

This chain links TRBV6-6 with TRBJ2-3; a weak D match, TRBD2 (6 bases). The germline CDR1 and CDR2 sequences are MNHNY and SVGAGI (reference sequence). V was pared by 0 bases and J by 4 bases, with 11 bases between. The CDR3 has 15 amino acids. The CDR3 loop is CASSYSGPGADTQYF. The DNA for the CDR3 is TGTGCCAGCAGTTACTCGGGCCCGGGAGCAGATACGCAGTATTTT.

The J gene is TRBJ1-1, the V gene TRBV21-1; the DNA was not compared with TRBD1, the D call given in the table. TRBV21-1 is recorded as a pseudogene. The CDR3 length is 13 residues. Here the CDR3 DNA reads TGTGCCAGCTCACAGGGGGGTCACACTGAAGCTTTCTTT. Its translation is CASSQGGHTEAFF.

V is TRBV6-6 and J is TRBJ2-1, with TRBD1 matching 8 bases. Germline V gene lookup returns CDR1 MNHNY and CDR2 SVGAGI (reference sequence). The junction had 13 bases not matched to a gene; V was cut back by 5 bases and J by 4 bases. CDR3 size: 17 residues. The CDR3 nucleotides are TGTGCCAGCAGTCAAAGCCGGGACAGGACTCTATACAATGAGCAGTTCTTC. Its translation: CASSQSRDRTLYNEQFF.

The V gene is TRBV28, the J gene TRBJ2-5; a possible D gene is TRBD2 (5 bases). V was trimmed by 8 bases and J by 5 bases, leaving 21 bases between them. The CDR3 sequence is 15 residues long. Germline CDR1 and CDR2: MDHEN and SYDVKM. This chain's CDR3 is CASSDPGGSMETQYF. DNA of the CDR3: TGTGCCAGCTCAGATCCAGGTGGGAGTATGGAGACCCAGTACTTC.

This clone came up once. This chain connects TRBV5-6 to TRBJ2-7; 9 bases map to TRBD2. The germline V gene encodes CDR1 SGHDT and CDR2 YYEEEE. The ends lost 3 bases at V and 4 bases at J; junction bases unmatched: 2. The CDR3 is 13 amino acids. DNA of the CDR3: TGTGCCAGCAGCTCGACTAGCGGATACGAGCAGTACGTC. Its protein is CASSSTSGYEQYV.

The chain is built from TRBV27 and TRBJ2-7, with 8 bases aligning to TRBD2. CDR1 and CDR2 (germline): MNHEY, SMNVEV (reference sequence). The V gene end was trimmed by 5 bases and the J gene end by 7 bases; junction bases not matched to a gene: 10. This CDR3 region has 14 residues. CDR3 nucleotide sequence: TGTGCCAGCAGTCCCCTCGGGGGGGTGGGAGAGCAGTACGTC. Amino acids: CASSPLGGVGEQYV.

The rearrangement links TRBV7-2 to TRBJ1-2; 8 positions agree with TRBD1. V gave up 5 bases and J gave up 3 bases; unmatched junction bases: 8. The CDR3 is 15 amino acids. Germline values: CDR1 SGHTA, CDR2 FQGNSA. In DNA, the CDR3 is TGTGCCAGCAGCGAAGGGACAGGACTTCACTATGGCTACACCTTC. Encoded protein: CASSEGTGLHYGYTF. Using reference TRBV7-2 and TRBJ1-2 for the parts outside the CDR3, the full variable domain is GAGVSQSPSNKVTEKGKDVELRCDPISGHTALYWYRQSLGQGLEFLIYFQGNSAPDKSGLPSDRFSAERTGGSVSTLTIQRTQQEDSAVYLCASSEGTGLHYGYTFGSGTRLTVV.